This T cell receptor beta chain was retrieved from a study of blood T cell repertoires in COVID-19. Profiled with immunoSEQ multiplex PCR; TCRdb holds only in-frame clones, not every one. The sample lists around 440,000 clones; roughly 88% were seen once. Per germline, CDR1 SQVTM and CDR2 ANQGSEA. This CDR3 is 15 amino acids long. Trimming removed 0 bases at V and 4 bases at J, with 15 bases between. The TCR comes from a woman aged 45-65 years with COVID-19, enrolled during active disease. The sample taken for sequencing was peripheral blood. The J gene is TRBJ1-2, the V gene TRBV29-1; maybe TRBD1 (5 bases). The CDR3 loop is CSVEDGGAASYGYTF. Written as DNA, the CDR3 is TGCAGCGTTGAAGACGGTGGGGCAGCTTCCTATGGCTACACCTTC. The variable domain in full, with the rest retrieved from reference TRBV29-1 and TRBJ1-2, is SAVISQKPSRDICQRGTSLTIQCQVDSQVTMMFWYRQQPGQSLTLIATANQGSEATYESGFVIDKFPISRPNLTFSTLTVSNMSPEDSSIYLCSVEDGGAASYGYTFGSGTRLTVV.